The 2 T cell receptor beta chains below all came from one sample that was sequenced in a study of cytotoxic CD8 clonotypes in ibrutinib-treated CLL (dated by TCRdb to the early 2020s). Library preparation employed the immunoSEQ multiplex PCR assay. TCRdb carries this immuneACCESS record with in-frame sequences only. Its versions omit some clonotypes, under half of them owing to an unresolved V gene in the studies checked, with the rest unexplained. Recorded for this sample are 150,000 or so clones; 76% of them occurred a single time. The ten largest make up 4.5% to 6% of the sample. The sample's time point label, decoded: approximately 25 months on ibrutinib. The material sequenced was PBMCs, taken after 24 months of ibrutinib treatment. The source is a human donor with chronic lymphocytic leukemia.

This chain joins TRBV18 and TRBJ2-5; 9 nucleotides agree with TRBD1. Germline values: CDR1 KGHSH, CDR2 LQKENI. J gave up 0 bases and V 2 bases, and 1 base lay outside the gene matches. The CDR3 loop spans 15 amino acids. CDR3 nucleotide sequence: TGTGCCAGCTCACCAGGGACAGGGTACCAAGAGACCCAGTACTTC. Translated: CASSPGTGYQETQYF.

This clone appeared a few times. This chain links TRBV19 with TRBJ1-1; D might be TRBD1 (6 bases). V lost 5 bases, J lost 1 base, and 8 bases lay in between. Germline V gene data show CDR1 as LNHDA and CDR2 as SQIVND (reference sequence). The CDR3 loop spans 13 amino acids. CDR3 coding DNA: TGTGCCAGTAGTCCGGGACAGAACACTGAAGCTTTCTTT. Translating it yields CASSPGQNTEAFF.